This T cell receptor (beta chain) was recorded in a study of blood T cell repertoires in COVID-19. Data came from immunoSEQ multiplex PCR; TCRdb stores just in-frame clones and leaves some out. This table has approximately 150,000 clones, 70% to 90% appearing once. Germline V gives CDR1 LGHDT, CDR2 YNNKEL (reference sequence). The CDR3 is made up of 15 amino acids. The V end lost 1 base, the J end lost 1 base, and 11 bases lay between the germline ends. Sequencing was done on a sample of peripheral blood. This sequence joins TRBV3-1 (or the pseudogene TRBV3-2) and TRBJ2-7, with a possible D match to TRBD2 (5 bases). The receptor was isolated from a woman between 50 and 59 years old with COVID-19, enrolled during active disease. CDR3 in amino acids: CASSQVFRGSYEQYF. CDR3 sequence (DNA): TGTGCCAGCAGCCAAGTGTTCCGGGGTTCCTACGAGCAGTACTTC.